The 5 T cell receptor beta chains given below trace back to one sample, sequenced in a study of cytomegalovirus exposure and HLA in healthy donors. In the PCR, 60 Vbeta and 13 Jbeta primers were used. Method: immunoSEQ multiplex PCR; TCRdb's copy keeps in-frame clones and lacks some. The data show roughly 110,000 clones, less than 85% seen once. The sequencing sample was made of PBMCs. Receptors were obtained from a man younger than 30 in good health and CMV-seronegative.

The rearrangement joins TRBV4-3 to TRBJ2-1, with 7 positions matching TRBD1. The ends lost 3 bases at V and 7 bases at J; junction bases unmatched: 12. Germline lookup yields CDR1 LGHNA and CDR2 YSLEER. The CDR3 length is 16 residues. The CDR3 loop is CASSQAATGNMNEQFF. CDR3 nucleotides: TGCGCCAGCAGCCAGGCGGCGACAGGGAATATGAATGAGCAGTTCTTC.

V gene TRBV6-6 combines with J gene TRBJ2-7, with no clear D. Per germline, CDR1 MNHNY and CDR2 SVGAGI (reference sequence). This CDR3 region has 14 residues. The V gene lost 11 bases and the J gene lost 0 bases, with 17 bases spanning the gap. CDR3 region: CAGKSSYSSYEQYF. The CDR3, as DNA: TGTGCCGGAAAAAGTTCTTACAGCTCCTACGAGCAGTACTTC.

CDR3 sequence: CASSPAGVATNEKLFF. The DNA of the CDR3 is TGTGCCAGCAGTCCAGCAGGTGTTGCAACTAATGAAAAACTGTTTTTT. V usage is TRBV28 and J usage is TRBJ1-4; D not resolved. The germline CDR1 and CDR2 sequences are MDHEN and SYDVKM. Trimming took 5 bases from V and 0 from J, leaving 13 bases between them. The CDR3 extends over 16 amino acids.

V usage is TRBV11-1 and J usage is TRBJ2-3; TRBD2 is a possible D gene (5 bases). Per germline, CDR1 SGHAT and CDR2 FQDESV (reference sequence). Trimming shortened V by 5 bases and J by 3 bases, and 15 bases separated the two germline ends. The CDR3 is 15 amino acids. The CDR3 sequence: CASSPRGTGTDTQYF. The CDR3 nucleotides read TGTGCCAGCAGCCCTCGAGGCACGGGGACAGATACGCAGTATTTT.

This clone was counted once. V is TRBV4-1 and J is TRBJ2-3; TRBD1 matches at 8 bases. This CDR3 has 15 amino acids. The V gene end was trimmed by 3 bases and the J gene end by 2 bases; junction bases not matched to a gene: 4. Germline CDR1 and CDR2: MGHRA and YSYEKL. CDR3 amino acids: CASSHQDRVTDTQYF. The CDR3 coding sequence is TGCGCCAGCAGCCATCAGGACAGGGTCACAGATACGCAGTATTTT.